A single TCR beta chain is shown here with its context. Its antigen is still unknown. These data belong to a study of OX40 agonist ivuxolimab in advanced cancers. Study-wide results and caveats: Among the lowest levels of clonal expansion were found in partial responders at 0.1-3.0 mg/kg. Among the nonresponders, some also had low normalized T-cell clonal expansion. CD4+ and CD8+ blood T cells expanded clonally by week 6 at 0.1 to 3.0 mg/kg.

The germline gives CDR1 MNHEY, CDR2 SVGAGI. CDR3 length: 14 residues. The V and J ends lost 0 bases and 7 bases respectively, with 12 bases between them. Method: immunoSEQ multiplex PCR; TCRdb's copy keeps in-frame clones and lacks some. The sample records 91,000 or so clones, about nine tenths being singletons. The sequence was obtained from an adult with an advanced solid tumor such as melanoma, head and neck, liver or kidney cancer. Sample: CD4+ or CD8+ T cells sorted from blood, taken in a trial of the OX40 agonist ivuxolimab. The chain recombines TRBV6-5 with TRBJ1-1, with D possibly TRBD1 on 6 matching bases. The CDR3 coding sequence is TGTGCCAGCAGTTACTCGTACAGGGTTGATGAAGCTTTCTTT. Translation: CASSYSYRVDEAFF.